These 21 T cell receptor beta chains share one sample of origin, sequenced in a study of Ad26.COV2.S vaccination and SARS-CoV-2 variants. Libraries were prepared by immunoSEQ multiplex PCR; TCRdb keeps only in-frame clonotypes and omits some of them. The top ten clones hold around 4.5% of a sample with about 440,000 clones, less than 95% of them seen once. The treatment is: roughly 18 received Ad26.COV2.S at low or high dose, single or two shots; about 5 received placebo; per-sample allocation not given. Sampling was done on day 63 after the first vaccine or placebo injection. The source material was peripheral blood, sampled in a trial of Ad26.COV2.S vaccine versus placebo. Receptors were obtained from a person aged 18-65 years who received the Ad26.COV2.S COVID-19 vaccine or a placebo.

The rearrangement links TRBV7-2 to TRBJ1-5; D call uncertain. V lost 1 base to trimming and J lost 0 bases, with 7 bases between them. The CDR3 length is 15 residues. Germline CDR1 reads SGHTA; CDR2 reads FQGNSA. CDR3 sequence (DNA): TGTGCCAGCAGCTTAGACGAGTATAGCAATCAGCCCCAGCATTTT. Translation: CASSLDEYSNQPQHF.

The chain uses TRBV29-1 and TRBJ1-5; the D is unclear. Trimming stripped 6 bases from V and 3 bases from J, with 15 bases between. The CDR3 spans 14 residues. CDR1 and CDR2 from the germline V gene are SQVTM and ANQGSEA. This CDR3 reads CSVSLAGVNQPQHF. The CDR3 DNA sequence: TGCAGCGTCTCTCTAGCAGGAGTCAATCAGCCCCAGCATTTT. Using reference TRBV29-1 and TRBJ1-5 for the parts outside the CDR3, the full variable domain is SAVISQKPSRDICQRGTSLTIQCQVDSQVTMMFWYRQQPGQSLTLIATANQGSEATYESGFVIDKFPISRPNLTFSTLTVSNMSPEDSSIYLCSVSLAGVNQPQHFGDGTRLSIL.

The chain is built from TRBV7-6 and TRBJ2-1; D gene unclear. Germline-derived CDR1 and CDR2 are SGHVS and FNYEAQ. The CDR3 has 10 amino acids. Trimming removed 5 bases from V and 9 bases from J, with 5 bases in between. For the CDR3, the DNA is TGTGCCAGCAGCCCCTTTGAGCAGTTCTTC. Translated, it gives CASSPFEQFF. The full variable domain, in which reference TRBV7-6 and TRBJ2-1 provide the parts outside the CDR3, is GAGVSQSPRYKVTKRGQDVALRCDPISGHVSLYWYRQALGQGPEFLTYFNYEAQQDKSGLPNDRFSAERPEGSISTLTIQRTEQRDSAMYRCASSPFEQFFGPGTRLTVL.

The rearrangement uses TRBV27 and TRBJ2-3; 7 bases agree with TRBD2. V lost 5 bases to trimming and J lost 6 bases; unmatched junction nucleotides: 8. Germline values: CDR1 MNHEY, CDR2 SMNVEV (reference sequence). The CDR3 extends over 14 amino acids. Written as DNA, the CDR3 is TGTGCCAGCAGTCCACGACTAGCTTCTGATACGCAGTATTTT. Protein sequence: CASSPRLASDTQYF.

This chain uses TRBV6-5 with TRBJ2-3; no firm D call. Trimming pared 8 bases from V and 0 bases from J, leaving 9 bases between. In germline, CDR1 is MNHEY, CDR2 SVGAGI. This CDR3 spans 13 amino acids. CDR3 protein: CASGESSTDTQYF. The DNA of the CDR3 is TGTGCCAGCGGGGAATCTAGCACAGATACGCAGTATTTT.

This chain links TRBV6-5 with TRBJ1-6; D is perhaps TRBD1 (5 bases). The germline CDR1 and CDR2 sequences are MNHEY and SVGAGI. This CDR3 has 13 amino acids. V was cut by 6 bases and J by 6 bases, with 9 bases left in between. The CDR3 loop is CASRRGANSPLHF. The CDR3, as DNA: TGTGCCAGCAGAAGGGGAGCTAATTCACCCCTCCACTTT.

The V gene is TRBV28, the J gene TRBJ2-1; D gene uncertain. The CDR3 sequence is 12 residues long. The germline V gene encodes CDR1 MDHEN and CDR2 SYDVKM. The germline V and J ends were trimmed by 7 bases and 6 bases, with 10 bases remaining between them. The CDR3 loop reads CASTAVANEQFF. The CDR3 nucleotides read TGTGCCAGCACCGCCGTAGCCAATGAGCAGTTCTTC.

The chain is built from TRBV6-4 and TRBJ1-1; TRBD1 matches at 9 bases. Germline trimming cut 10 bases from V and 11 bases from J; bases unmatched to any gene: 8. Germline CDR1 is MRHNA and CDR2 is SNTAGT. The CDR3 consists of 11 residues. The CDR3 DNA is TGTGCCACCCGACAGGGGGGAGAGGCTTTCTTT. It is translated as CATRQGGEAFF.

The chain employs TRBV9 and TRBJ2-1; 10 positions agree with TRBD2. The CDR3 has 14 amino acids. Per germline, CDR1 SGDLS and CDR2 YYNGEE. Germline trimming cut 4 bases from V and 7 bases from J; bases unmatched to any gene: 5. This CDR3 is CASSSGTSENEQFF. The DNA for the CDR3 is TGTGCCAGCAGCAGCGGGACTAGCGAAAATGAGCAGTTCTTC.

The V gene is TRBV4-1, the J gene TRBJ1-1, with D unclear. The germline V and J ends were trimmed by 0 bases and 7 bases, with 9 bases remaining between them. Germline V gene sequence: CDR1 MGHRA, CDR2 YSYEKL. The CDR3 spans 13 residues. CDR3 in amino acids: CASSQDGRVEAFF. As DNA, the CDR3 is TGCGCCAGCAGCCAAGATGGGAGGGTTGAAGCTTTCTTT.

The chain has TRBV18 and TRBJ1-5; D perhaps matches TRBD1 (6 bases). The CDR3 is made up of 15 amino acids. CDR1 and CDR2 (germline): KGHSH, LQKENI. V lost 1 base, J lost 5 bases, and 12 bases lay in between. This CDR3 is CASSPRGRGDQPQHF. The CDR3 nucleotides are TGTGCCAGCTCACCACGGGGCAGGGGAGATCAGCCCCAGCATTTT. The full variable domain, its missing parts supplied by reference TRBV18 and TRBJ1-5, is NAGVMQNPRHLVRRRGQEARLRCSPMKGHSHVYWYRQLPEEGLKFMVYLQKENIIDESGMPKERFSAEFPKEGPSILRIQQVVRGDSAAYFCASSPRGRGDQPQHFGDGTRLSIL.

This clone was recorded once. This chain links TRBV6-6 with TRBJ2-1; D gene uncertain. This CDR3 is 16 amino acids long. Germline V gene lookup returns CDR1 MNHNY and CDR2 SVGAGI (reference sequence). Trimming removed 0 bases from V and 4 bases from J, with 13 bases in between. CDR3 coding DNA: TGTGCCAGCAGTTACTCGGCACGATGGGATTACAATGAGCAGTTCTTC. This codes for CASSYSARWDYNEQFF.

This clone was counted once. V gene TRBV7-9 combines with J gene TRBJ1-5, with 8 positions matching TRBD1. The CDR3 has 13 residues. Germline V lookup: CDR1 SEHNR, CDR2 FQNEAQ (reference sequence). V gave up 4 bases and J gave up 5 bases; unmatched junction bases: 1. CDR3 coding DNA: TGTGCCAGCAGCTCAGGGGGCGATCAGCCCCAGCATTTT. Protein: CASSSGGDQPQHF.

This chain links TRBV18 with TRBJ1-6, with a weak D call TRBD1 (5 bases). Trimming took off 0 bases at V and 6 bases at J, with 9 bases between the two ends. The CDR3 covers 15 residues. The germline gives CDR1 KGHSH, CDR2 LQKENI. The CDR3 is CASSPPGGSNSPLHF. The CDR3 DNA sequence: TGTGCCAGCTCACCACCGGGGGGGAGTAATTCACCCCTCCACTTT.

The rearrangement links TRBV9 to TRBJ2-7; possibly TRBD2 for D (5 bases). CDR1 and CDR2 from the germline V gene are SGDLS and YYNGEE. V shed 0 bases and J shed 4 bases, with 14 bases lying between them. The CDR3 has 15 residues. In nucleotides, the CDR3 is TGTGCCAGCAGCGTAGATCGTGGGAGTGAGTACGAGCAGTACTTC. Protein: CASSVDRGSEYEQYF.

This rearrangement joins TRBV12-3 or TRBV12-4 to TRBJ2-1; the D gene is possibly TRBD2 (6 bases). The CDR3 has 13 amino acids. V was clipped by 5 bases and J by 9 bases, with 14 bases between them. CDR3 DNA sequence: TGTGCCAGCAGTGGAAGACTAGAAAGTGAGCAGTTCTTC. Translated, it gives CASSGRLESEQFF.

The gene calls are TRBV13 and TRBJ2-2; D is undetermined. CDR1 is PRHDT and CDR2 is FYEKMQ in the germline V gene (reference sequence). Trimming shortened V by 1 base and J by 4 bases, and 16 bases separated the two germline ends. The CDR3 has 17 amino acids. CDR3 region: CASSLVSDQITTGELFF. The CDR3 nucleotides read TGTGCCAGCAGCTTAGTTTCGGACCAAATCACCACCGGGGAGCTGTTTTTT.

V usage is TRBV11-2 and J usage is TRBJ1-2, with D perhaps TRBD1 (5 bases). This CDR3 spans 15 amino acids. V gave up 0 bases and J gave up 5 bases, with 13 bases separating them. CDR1 SGHAT and CDR2 FQNNGV come from the germline V gene. This CDR3 is CASSLEDEGDYGYTF. CDR3 DNA sequence: TGTGCCAGCAGCTTAGAAGACGAAGGGGATTATGGCTACACCTTC.

The sample holds one count of this clone. The chain couples TRBV7-2 to TRBJ2-7; D possibly corresponds to TRBD2 (6 bases). The germline CDR1 and CDR2 sequences are SGHTA and FQGNSA. The V end was cut by 4 bases, the J end by 4 bases, with 20 bases between. CDR3 length equals 16 residues. CDR3 coding DNA: TGTGCCAGCAGCTCCTCCCCCTACCGGGAGCTATACGAGCAGTACTTC. Amino acids: CASSSSPYRELYEQYF.

The chain is built from TRBV28 and TRBJ2-3; a possible D gene is TRBD1 (6 bases). The CDR3 spans 14 residues. CDR1 MDHEN and CDR2 SYDVKM come from the germline V gene. V lost 3 bases to trimming and J lost 4 bases, with 11 bases between them. The CDR3 DNA reads TGTGCCAGCAGTTTGGTGAACAGGGCAGATACGCAGTATTTT. Translating it yields CASSLVNRADTQYF. Combining the CDR3 with reference TRBV28 and TRBJ2-3 gives the whole variable domain DVKVTQSSRYLVKRTGEKVFLECVQDMDHENMFWYRQDPGLGLRLIYFSYDVKMKEKGDIPEGYSVSREKKERFSLILESASTNQTSMYLCASSLVNRADTQYFGPGTRLTVL.

This clone was detected a few times. CDR3 bases: TGTGCCAGCAGTTTTGAATGGAGCACATCCTACGAGCAGTACTTC. It encodes CASSFEWSTSYEQYF. The rearrangement links TRBV6-2 or TRBV6-3 to TRBJ2-7, with D unclear. V lost 4 bases and J 1 base, leaving 14 bases between the germline ends. The germline V gene encodes CDR1 MNHEY and CDR2 SVGEGT. The CDR3 extends over 15 amino acids.